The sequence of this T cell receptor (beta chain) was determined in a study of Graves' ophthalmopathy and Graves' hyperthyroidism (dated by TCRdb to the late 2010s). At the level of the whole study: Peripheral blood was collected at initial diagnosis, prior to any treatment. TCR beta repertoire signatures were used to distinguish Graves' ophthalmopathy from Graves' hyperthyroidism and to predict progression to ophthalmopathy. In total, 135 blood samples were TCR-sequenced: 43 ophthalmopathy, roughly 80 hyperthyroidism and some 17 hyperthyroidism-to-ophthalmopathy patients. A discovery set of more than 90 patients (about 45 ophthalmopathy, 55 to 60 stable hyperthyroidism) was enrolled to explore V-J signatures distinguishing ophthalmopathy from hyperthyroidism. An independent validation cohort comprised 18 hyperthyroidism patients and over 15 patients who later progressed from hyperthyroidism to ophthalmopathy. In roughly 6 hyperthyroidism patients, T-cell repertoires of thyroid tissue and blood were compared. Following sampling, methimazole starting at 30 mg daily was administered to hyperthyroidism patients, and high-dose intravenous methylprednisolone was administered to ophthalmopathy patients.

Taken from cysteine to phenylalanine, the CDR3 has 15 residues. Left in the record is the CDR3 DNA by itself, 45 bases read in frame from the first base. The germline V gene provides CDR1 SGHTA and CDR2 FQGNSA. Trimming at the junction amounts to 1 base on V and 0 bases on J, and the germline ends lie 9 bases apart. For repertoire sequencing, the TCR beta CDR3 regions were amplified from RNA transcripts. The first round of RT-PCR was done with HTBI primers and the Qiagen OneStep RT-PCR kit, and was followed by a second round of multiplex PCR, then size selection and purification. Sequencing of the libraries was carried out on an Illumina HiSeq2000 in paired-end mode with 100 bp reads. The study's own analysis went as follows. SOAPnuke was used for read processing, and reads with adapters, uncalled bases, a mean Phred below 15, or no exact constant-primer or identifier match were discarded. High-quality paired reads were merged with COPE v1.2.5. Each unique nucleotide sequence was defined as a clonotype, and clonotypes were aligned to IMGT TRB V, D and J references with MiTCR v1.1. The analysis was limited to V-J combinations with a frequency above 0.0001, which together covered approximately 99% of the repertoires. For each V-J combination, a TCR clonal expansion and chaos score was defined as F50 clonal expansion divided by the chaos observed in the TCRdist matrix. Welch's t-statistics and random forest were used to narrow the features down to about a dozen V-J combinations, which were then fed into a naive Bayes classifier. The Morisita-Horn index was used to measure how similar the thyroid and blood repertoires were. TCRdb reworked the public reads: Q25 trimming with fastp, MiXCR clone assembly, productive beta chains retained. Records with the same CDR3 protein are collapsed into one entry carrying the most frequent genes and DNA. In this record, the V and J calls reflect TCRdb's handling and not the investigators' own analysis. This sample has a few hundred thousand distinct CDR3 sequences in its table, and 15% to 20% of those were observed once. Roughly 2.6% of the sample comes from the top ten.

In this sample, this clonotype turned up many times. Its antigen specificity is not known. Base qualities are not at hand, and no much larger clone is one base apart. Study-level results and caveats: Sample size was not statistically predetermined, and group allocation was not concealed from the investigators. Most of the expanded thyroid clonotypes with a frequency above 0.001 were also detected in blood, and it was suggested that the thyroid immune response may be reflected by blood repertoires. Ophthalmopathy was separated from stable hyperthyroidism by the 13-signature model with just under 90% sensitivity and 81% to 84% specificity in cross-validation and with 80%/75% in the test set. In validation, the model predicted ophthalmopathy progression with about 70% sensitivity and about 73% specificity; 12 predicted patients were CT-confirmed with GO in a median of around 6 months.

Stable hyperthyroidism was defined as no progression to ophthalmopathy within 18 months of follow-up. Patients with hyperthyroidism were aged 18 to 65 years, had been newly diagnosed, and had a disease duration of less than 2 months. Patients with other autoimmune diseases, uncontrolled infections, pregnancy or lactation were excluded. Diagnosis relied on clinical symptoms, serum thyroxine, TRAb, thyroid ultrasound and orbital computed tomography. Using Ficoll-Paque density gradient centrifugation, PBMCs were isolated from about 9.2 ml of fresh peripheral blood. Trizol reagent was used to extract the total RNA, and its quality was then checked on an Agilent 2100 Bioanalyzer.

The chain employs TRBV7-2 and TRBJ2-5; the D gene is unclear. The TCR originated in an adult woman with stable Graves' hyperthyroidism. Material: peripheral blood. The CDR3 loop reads CASSLVLGYQETQYF. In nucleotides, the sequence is TGTGCCAGCAGCTTAGTTCTTGGATACCAAGAGACCCAGTACTTC.